This entry concerns a single T cell receptor (beta chain). Its antigen remains unknown. The authors made TCR beta cDNA libraries by 5'RACE template switching. This switching added a universal primer site and UMIs. TCRdb re-called the 5' RACE reads, yielding one record per CDR3 amino acid sequence without DNA. This sample's table has a few hundred thousand distinct CDR3 sequences. These data originate in a study of T cells expressing NK-cell markers. Study at large: In sorted CD3+CD56+NKG2C+, CD3+CD56+NKG2C- and CD3+CD56-NKG2C+ T cells, TCR beta repertoires were obtained. Study results and limitations: NKG2C+ dominant clonotype frequencies in about six donors were roughly 1.0-7.5% of CD8+ T cells. The study found these clonotypes also leading the CD3+CD56-NKG2C+ fraction in a few donors.

The CDR3 runs to 16 residues. CDR1 is SGDLS and CDR2 is YYNGEE in the germline V gene. Specimen: blood T cells: a sorted CD56 or NKG2C T cell subset, CD4+ or CD8+ T cells, or bulk PBMC T cells (not recorded which). The sequence derives from a man aged 18-70 years in good health. The chain carries TRBV9 and TRBJ1-2; the TRBD1 assignment by TCRdb is unverifiable without DNA. CDR3: CASSVDPGQGAYGYTF.